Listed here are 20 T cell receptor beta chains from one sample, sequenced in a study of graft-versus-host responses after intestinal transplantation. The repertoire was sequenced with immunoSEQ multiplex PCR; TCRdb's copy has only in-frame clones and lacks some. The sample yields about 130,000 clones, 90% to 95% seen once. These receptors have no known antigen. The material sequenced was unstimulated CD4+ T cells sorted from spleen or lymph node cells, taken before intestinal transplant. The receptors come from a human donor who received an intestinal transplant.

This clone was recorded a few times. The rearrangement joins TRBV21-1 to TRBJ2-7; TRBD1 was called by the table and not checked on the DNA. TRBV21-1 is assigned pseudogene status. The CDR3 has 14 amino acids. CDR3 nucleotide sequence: TGTGCCAGCAGCAAAGCGGCAGTTTCCTACGAGCAGTACTTC. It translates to CASSKAAVSYEQYF.

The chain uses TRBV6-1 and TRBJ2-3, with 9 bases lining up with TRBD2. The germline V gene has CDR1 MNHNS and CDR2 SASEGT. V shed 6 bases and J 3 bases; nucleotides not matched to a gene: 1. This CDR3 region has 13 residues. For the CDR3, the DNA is TGTGCCAGCAGGCGGGGGGGAACAGATACGCAGTATTTT. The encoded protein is CASRRGGTDTQYF.

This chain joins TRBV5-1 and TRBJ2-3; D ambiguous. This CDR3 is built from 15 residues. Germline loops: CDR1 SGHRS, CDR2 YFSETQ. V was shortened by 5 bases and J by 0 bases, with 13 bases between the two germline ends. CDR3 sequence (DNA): TGCGCCAGCAGTTTCCTCCCCTCTAGCACAGATACGCAGTATTTT. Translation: CASSFLPSSTDTQYF.

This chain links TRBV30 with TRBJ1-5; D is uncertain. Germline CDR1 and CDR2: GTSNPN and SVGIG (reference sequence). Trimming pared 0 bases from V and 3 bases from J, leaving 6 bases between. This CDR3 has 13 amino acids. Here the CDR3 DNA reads TGTGCCTGGAGTGTTACAATCAATCAGCCCCAGCATTTT. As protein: CAWSVTINQPQHF.

This CDR3 is CASSRLAGAPTQYF. In nucleotides, the CDR3 is TGTGCCAGCAGCAGACTAGCGGGGGCCCCGACCCAGTACTTC. The genes are TRBV2 and TRBJ2-5, with 12 bases matching TRBD2. V trimming: 6 bases; J trimming: 7 bases; junction bases outside the gene matches: 6. CDR1 and CDR2 (germline): SNHLY, FYNNEI. This CDR3 spans 14 amino acids.

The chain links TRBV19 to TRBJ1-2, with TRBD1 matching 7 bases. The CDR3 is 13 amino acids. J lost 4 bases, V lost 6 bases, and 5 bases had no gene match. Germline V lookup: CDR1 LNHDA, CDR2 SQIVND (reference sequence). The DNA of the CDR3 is TGTGCCAGTAGCCCGGACAGGAGCTATGGCTACACCTTC. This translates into CASSPDRSYGYTF.

The CDR3 sequence is CASSFSRLAGNYEQYF. CDR3 sequence (DNA): TGTGCCAGCAGTTTTAGTCGCCTAGCGGGTAACTACGAGCAGTACTTC. The chain couples TRBV27 to TRBJ2-7, with 8 bases identical to TRBD2. The V gene end was trimmed by 3 bases and the J gene end by 3 bases; junction bases not matched to a gene: 10. Germline CDR1 MNHEY, CDR2 SMNVEV (reference sequence). This CDR3 region has 16 residues.

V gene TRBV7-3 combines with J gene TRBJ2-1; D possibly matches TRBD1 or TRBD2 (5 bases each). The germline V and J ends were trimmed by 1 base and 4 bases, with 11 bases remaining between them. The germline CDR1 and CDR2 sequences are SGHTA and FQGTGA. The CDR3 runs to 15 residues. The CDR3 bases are TGTGCCAGCAGCTTAAGTGGGGGAACATACAATGAGCAGTTCTTC. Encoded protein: CASSLSGGTYNEQFF.

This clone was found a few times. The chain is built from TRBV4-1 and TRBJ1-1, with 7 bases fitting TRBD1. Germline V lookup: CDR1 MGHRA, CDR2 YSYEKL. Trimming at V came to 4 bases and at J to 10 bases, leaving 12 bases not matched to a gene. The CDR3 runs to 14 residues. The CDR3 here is CASSLDRNSLTAFF. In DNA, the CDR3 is TGCGCCAGCAGCCTGGACAGGAACTCTCTCACAGCTTTCTTT.

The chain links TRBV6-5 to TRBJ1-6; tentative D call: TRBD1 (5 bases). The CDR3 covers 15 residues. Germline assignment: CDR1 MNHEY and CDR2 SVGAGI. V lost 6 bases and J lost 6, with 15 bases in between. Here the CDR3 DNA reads TGTGCCAGCAGACCATCGGGACTTACTAATTCACCCCTCCACTTT. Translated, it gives CASRPSGLTNSPLHF.

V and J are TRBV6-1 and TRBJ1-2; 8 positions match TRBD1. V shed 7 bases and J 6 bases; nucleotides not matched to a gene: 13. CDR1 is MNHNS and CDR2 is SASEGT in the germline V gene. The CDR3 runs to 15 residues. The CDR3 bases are TGTGCCAGCACTACCACCTATGGACAGGGACATGGCTACACCTTC. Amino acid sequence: CASTTTYGQGHGYTF.

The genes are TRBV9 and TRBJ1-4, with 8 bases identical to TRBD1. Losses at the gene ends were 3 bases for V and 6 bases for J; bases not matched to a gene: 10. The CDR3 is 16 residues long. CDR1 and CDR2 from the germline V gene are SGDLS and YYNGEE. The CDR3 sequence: CASSANPGGVYEKLFF. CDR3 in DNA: TGTGCCAGCAGCGCTAACCCAGGGGGCGTGTATGAAAAACTGTTTTTT.

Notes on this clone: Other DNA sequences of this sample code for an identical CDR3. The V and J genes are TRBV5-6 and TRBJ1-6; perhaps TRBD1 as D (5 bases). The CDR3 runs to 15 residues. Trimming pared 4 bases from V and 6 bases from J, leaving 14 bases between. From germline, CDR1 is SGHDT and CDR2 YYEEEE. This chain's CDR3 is CASSPPGQGNSPLHF. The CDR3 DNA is TGTGCCAGCAGCCCACCTGGCCAGGGTAATTCACCCCTCCACTTT.

For the CDR3, the DNA is TGCGCTACACGGGAGGGCTCCTATAATTCACCCCTCCACTTT. It encodes CATREGSYNSPLHF. The chain is built from TRBV5-1 and TRBJ1-6; D unresolved. The CDR3 loop spans 14 amino acids. Germline assignment: CDR1 SGHRS and CDR2 YFSETQ.

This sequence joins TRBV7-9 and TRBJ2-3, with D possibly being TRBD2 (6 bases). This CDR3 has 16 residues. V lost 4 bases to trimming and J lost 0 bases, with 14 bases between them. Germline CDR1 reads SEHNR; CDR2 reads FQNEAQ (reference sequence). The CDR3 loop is CASSYYGGTSTDTQYF. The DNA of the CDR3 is TGTGCCAGCAGCTACTACGGGGGTACTAGCACAGATACGCAGTATTTT.

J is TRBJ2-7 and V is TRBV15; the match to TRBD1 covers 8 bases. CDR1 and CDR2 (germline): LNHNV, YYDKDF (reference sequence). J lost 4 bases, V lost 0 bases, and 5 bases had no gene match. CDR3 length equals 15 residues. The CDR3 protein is CATSREGTGSYEQYF. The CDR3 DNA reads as TGTGCCACCAGCAGAGAAGGGACAGGAAGTTACGAGCAGTACTTC.

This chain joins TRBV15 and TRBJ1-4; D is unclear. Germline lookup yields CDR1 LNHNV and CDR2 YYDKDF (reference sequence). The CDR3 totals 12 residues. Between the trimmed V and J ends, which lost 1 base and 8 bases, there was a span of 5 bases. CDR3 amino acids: CATSRGEEKLFF. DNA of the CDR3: TGTGCCACCAGCAGAGGAGAGGAAAAACTGTTTTTT.

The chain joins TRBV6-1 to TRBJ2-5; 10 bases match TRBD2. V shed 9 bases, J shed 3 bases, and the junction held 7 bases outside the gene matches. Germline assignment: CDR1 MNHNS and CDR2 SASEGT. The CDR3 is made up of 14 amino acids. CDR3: CASGLAVPKETQYF. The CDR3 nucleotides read TGTGCCAGTGGACTAGCGGTGCCCAAAGAGACCCAGTACTTC.

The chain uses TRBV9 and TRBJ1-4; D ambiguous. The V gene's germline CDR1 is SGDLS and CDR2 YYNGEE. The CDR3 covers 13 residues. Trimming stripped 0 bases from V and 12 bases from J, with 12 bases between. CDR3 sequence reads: CASSVDVGRELFF. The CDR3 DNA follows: TGTGCCAGCAGCGTAGATGTGGGTAGAGAACTGTTTTTT.

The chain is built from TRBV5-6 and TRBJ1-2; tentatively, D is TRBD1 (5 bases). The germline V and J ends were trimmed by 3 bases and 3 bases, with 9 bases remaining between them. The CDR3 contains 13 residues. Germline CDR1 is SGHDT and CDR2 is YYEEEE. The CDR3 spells CASSSGDYYGYTF. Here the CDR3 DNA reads TGTGCCAGCAGCTCGGGGGACTACTATGGCTACACCTTC.